This is a list of T cell receptor beta chains from one sample in a study of CD8 T cells in ankylosing spondylitis. In TCRdb, the 5' RACE reads were re-called with MiXCR into one record per CDR3 protein. The sample holds about 540,000 distinct CDR3 sequences, roughly 13% seen once. The sample was blood, either unsorted or a sorted T cell fraction (not recorded which). These receptors were collected from a male donor with ankylosing spondylitis. CDR3s include the opening cysteine and the closing phenylalanine or tryptophan. The D gene is left open where the match is weak. Not every row has a clone size; where given, it reads once, few, many or a size class.

CDR3 DNA,CDR3 protein,clone size,V gene,J gene,D gene
TGTGCCACCGTCACAGGATTACGGGGCTACACCTTC,CATVTGLRGYTF,NA,TRBV6-5,TRBJ1-2,NA
TGCGCCAGCAGCCCCACCCGGGGTCAGGGAAGTACTGAAGCTTTCTTT,CASSPTRGQGSTEAFF,NA,TRBV5-1,TRBJ1-1,NA
TGCAGCGTTCGATCGGACGGCGGAAACACCATATATTTT,CSVRSDGGNTIYF,few,TRBV29-1,TRBJ1-3,NA
TGCGCCAGCAGCTTCCAGGACAGTAACACAGATACGCAGTATTTT,CASSFQDSNTDTQYF,few,TRBV5-1,TRBJ2-3,NA
TGCAGTGCTAGAGACAAAAACCCAGGGGGCACGGACATTCAGTACTTC,CSARDKNPGGTDIQYF,NA,TRBV20-1,TRBJ2-4,TRBD1
TGTGCCAGCAGCTTATCAGGGGGCGCTGAAGCTTTCTTT,CASSLSGGAEAFF,few,TRBV7-6,TRBJ1-1,TRBD1
TGTGCCAGCAGCTTAACTAGTGCCGATACGCAGTATTTT,CASSLTSADTQYF,few,TRBV11-2,TRBJ2-3,NA
TGTGCCAGCAGTGACCTGGGACTAGCGGGAGCTAATGAGCAGTTCTTC,CASSDLGLAGANEQFF,many,TRBV2,TRBJ2-1,TRBD2
TGTGCCAGCAGCACACAGGGGAGCTCCTACAATGAGCAGTTCTTC,CASSTQGSSYNEQFF,NA,TRBV7-6,TRBJ2-1,TRBD1
TGCGCCAGCAGCTCTCAAGAACAAGAGACCCAGTACTTC,CASSSQEQETQYF,NA,TRBV5-1,TRBJ2-5,NA
TGTGCCACCCAGGGGGGCAATCAGCCCCAGCATTTT,CATQGGNQPQHF,many,TRBV24-1,TRBJ1-5,TRBD1
TGTGCGATCGCCCGGGCGTACTCCTACGAGCAGTACTTC,CAIARAYSYEQYF,many,TRBV12-3/TRBV12-4,TRBJ2-7,NA
TGTGCCAGCAGCCAAGGGACTAGCGGGGTCTCCTACAATGAGCAGTTCTTC,CASSQGTSGVSYNEQFF,few,TRBV27,TRBJ2-1,TRBD2
TGCGCCAGCAATCTAGCGGGCGGCTACAATGAGCAGTTCTTC,CASNLAGGYNEQFF,NA,TRBV5-1,TRBJ2-1,TRBD2
TGTGCCAGCAGTGAATATAAGACGGTTGGAGAGACCCAGTACTTC,CASSEYKTVGETQYF,few,TRBV25-1,TRBJ2-5,NA
TGTGCCACCAGTGACACCAGACAGGGAGGGAATCAGCCCCAGCATTTT,CATSDTRQGGNQPQHF,NA,TRBV24-1,TRBJ1-5,TRBD1
TGTGCCAGCAGACGAACCGGGACAGGGGTAAATGAGCAGTACTTC,CASRRTGTGVNEQYF,NA,TRBV5-6,TRBJ2-7,TRBD1
TGTGCCAGCAGTTTGGAGGGGGGCGGGAATCAGCCCCAGCATTTT,CASSLEGGGNQPQHF,many,TRBV12-3/TRBV12-4,TRBJ1-5,NA
TGTGCCACCAGTGATGCGGCTAGCGGAACGAACACCGGGGAGCTGTTTTTT,CATSDAASGTNTGELFF,few,TRBV24-1,TRBJ2-2,TRBD2
TGTGCCAGCACCCGACAAGGAGATACGCAGTATTTT,CASTRQGDTQYF,NA,TRBV3-1,TRBJ2-3,NA
TGCAGTGCGCGCAATCTAGCGTTCAATACGCAGTATTTT,CSARNLAFNTQYF,many,TRBV20-1,TRBJ2-3,NA
TGTGCCACCAGCAGAGATACGGTAGCGGGACTCTACAATGAGCAGTTCTTC,CATSRDTVAGLYNEQFF,NA,TRBV15,TRBJ2-1,TRBD2
TGTGCCAGCTTCTCAGGGGGCAAGGGTGAAGCTTTCTTT,CASFSGGKGEAFF,NA,TRBV19,TRBJ1-1,TRBD1
TGTGCCAGCAGCTTCGGGACAAGCTATGGCTACACCTTC,CASSFGTSYGYTF,NA,TRBV7-2,TRBJ1-2,NA
TGTGCCAGCAGGGGGACAGGGGAGGGCTATGGCTACACCTTC,CASRGTGEGYGYTF,once,TRBV12-3/TRBV12-4,TRBJ1-2,TRBD1
TGTGCCAGCAGCCAAGATGCCCAGGGGGCGGGTGAGCAGTACTTC,CASSQDAQGAGEQYF,few,TRBV3-1,TRBJ2-7,TRBD1
TGCGCCAGCACAGAGCGGGAAACAGATACGCAGTATTTT,CASTERETDTQYF,few,TRBV10-2,TRBJ2-3,TRBD2
TGTGCCAGCAGCGGGGACGGGTCCGGTCAGCCCCAGCATTTT,CASSGDGSGQPQHF,few,TRBV12-3/TRBV12-4,TRBJ1-5,NA
TGCAGTGCTAGAGATCGCCGGCTAGCGGGCACAGATACGCAGTATTTT,CSARDRRLAGTDTQYF,few,TRBV20-1,TRBJ2-3,TRBD2
TGCAGTGCTAGAGTTGCGGGAGATCAGGATACGCAGTATTTT,CSARVAGDQDTQYF,few,TRBV20-1,TRBJ2-3,TRBD2
TGTGCCAGCAGCCCCAAGCGGGAATTACCAGATACGCAGTATTTT,CASSPKRELPDTQYF,few,TRBV27,TRBJ2-3,TRBD2
TGTGCCAGCCTGACAGGGTCGGGGGCCAACGTCCTGACTTTC,CASLTGSGANVLTF,few,TRBV6-1,TRBJ2-6,TRBD1